Shown below are 19 T cell receptor beta chains from a single sample sequenced in a study of blood T cell repertoires in COVID-19. Using immunoSEQ multiplex PCR, the repertoire was profiled, and TCRdb retains in-frame clones only, with some absent. This sample has 300,000 to 350,000 clones, with 65% to 90% found just once. The material sequenced was PBMCs or T cells enriched from blood (not recorded which). The receptor source for this set is a woman between 35 and 50 years old with acute COVID-19.

The V call is TRBV12-3 or TRBV12-4, the J call TRBJ2-2, with a tentative D call TRBD1 (6 bases). The CDR3 length is 13 residues. The V end was cut by 6 bases, the J end by 7 bases, with 12 bases between. The CDR3 sequence is CASSEGGDGELFF. The CDR3, as DNA: TGTGCCAGCAGCGAAGGGGGTGACGGGGAGCTGTTTTTT.

CDR3 residues: CASSFSPAGMTDTQYF. The DNA for the CDR3 is TGTGCCAGCAGCTTCTCCCCAGCGGGGATGACAGATACGCAGTATTTT. This chain connects TRBV5-8 to TRBJ2-3, with 7 bases identical to TRBD2. This CDR3 contains 16 residues. CDR1 and CDR2 from the germline V gene are SGHTS and YDEGEE. The V segment lost 2 bases and the J segment 3 bases; nucleotides outside the gene matches: 9.

The chain couples TRBV4-3 to TRBJ1-4; tentatively, D is TRBD1 (5 bases). V gave up 1 base and J gave up 8 bases, with 11 bases separating them. The CDR3 has 14 residues. Germline CDR1 LGHNA, CDR2 YSLEER. CDR3 nucleotide sequence: TGCGCCAGCAGCCAAGCTCACCGGGGGGAAAAACTGTTTTTT. Its protein product is CASSQAHRGEKLFF.

The J gene is TRBJ2-2, the V gene TRBV11-1; 9 positions agree with TRBD1. Trimming cost V 4 bases and J 4 bases; bases outside gene matches: 4. In germline, CDR1 is SGHAT, CDR2 FQDESV (reference sequence). This CDR3 region has 15 residues. In DNA form, the CDR3 reads TGTGCCAGCAGCTCCGGGACAGGGTCCACCGGGGAGCTGTTTTTT. It specifies CASSSGTGSTGELFF.

The genes are TRBV10-3 and TRBJ1-2; 8 nucleotides align to TRBD1. The CDR3 has 17 residues. Unmatched junction bases numbered 10, after V lost 4 bases and J lost 0 bases. Germline V gives CDR1 ENHRY, CDR2 SYGVKD. This CDR3 is CAISGDRGVTANYGYTF. As DNA, the CDR3 is TGTGCCATCAGTGGAGACAGGGGAGTGACGGCTAACTATGGCTACACCTTC.

J is TRBJ1-1 and V is TRBV10-3, with a tentative D call TRBD1 (5 bases). The CDR3 has 17 amino acids. Trimming pared 0 bases from V and 0 bases from J, leaving 14 bases between. Per germline, CDR1 ENHRY and CDR2 SYGVKD. CDR3 nucleotides: TGTGCCATCAGTGAGTCCGGGGGTCGTAGCTTGAACACTGAAGCTTTCTTT. It translates to CAISESGGRSLNTEAFF.

J is TRBJ2-7 and V is TRBV7-6; D gene ambiguous. Per germline, CDR1 SGHVS and CDR2 FNYEAQ. There are 11 residues in the CDR3. Deletions cut 4 bases from V and 4 bases from J, with 5 bases between. The CDR3 spells CASSSEYEQYF. The CDR3 nucleotides are TGTGCCAGCAGCTCAGAATACGAGCAGTACTTC.

The chain is built from TRBV6-1 and TRBJ1-2; possibly TRBD1 for D (5 bases). The CDR3 runs 14 residues. Germline V gene lookup returns CDR1 MNHNS and CDR2 SASEGT. The V end was cut by 1 base, the J end by 6 bases, with 12 bases between. In DNA form, the CDR3 reads TGTGCCAGCAGTGAAGTTTGGGGCTTGGATGGCTACACCTTC. Its translation is CASSEVWGLDGYTF.

The rearrangement joins TRBV27 to TRBJ1-6, with 8 nucleotides matching TRBD1. The germline V gene has CDR1 MNHEY and CDR2 SMNVEV (reference sequence). This CDR3 contains 17 residues. V shed 8 bases and J 5 bases; nucleotides not matched to a gene: 14. The CDR3 DNA sequence: TGTGCCAGCCGCAGCACGGCCAGGGGGCTTAATAATTCACCCCTCCACTTT. It encodes CASRSTARGLNNSPLHF.

The rearrangement joins TRBV28 to TRBJ1-5, with 8 nucleotides matching TRBD1. The CDR3 loop spans 16 amino acids. The ends lost 3 bases at V and 2 bases at J; junction bases unmatched: 6. In germline, CDR1 is MDHEN, CDR2 SYDVKM. The CDR3 DNA is TGTGCCAGCAGTTTCTCCGGGACAGGCGGCAATCAGCCCCAGCATTTT. Translating gives CASSFSGTGGNQPQHF.

This sequence joins TRBV19 and TRBJ2-5; 8 bases agree with TRBD2. Germline trimming cut 5 bases from V and 9 bases from J; bases unmatched to any gene: 8. CDR1 LNHDA and CDR2 SQIVND come from the germline V gene (reference sequence). This CDR3 is 13 amino acids long. The CDR3 protein is CASSDGGGFAQYF. In DNA form, the CDR3 reads TGTGCCAGTAGTGACGGCGGGGGGTTCGCCCAGTACTTC. Full variable domain (remainder filled in from reference TRBV19 and TRBJ2-5): DGGITQSPKYLFRKEGQNVTLSCEQNLNHDAMYWYRQDPGQGLRLIYYSQIVNDFQKGDIAEGYSVSREKKESFPLTVTSAQKNPTAFYLCASSDGGGFAQYFGPGTRLLVL.

The chain combines TRBV7-2 with TRBJ2-6, with D possibly TRBD1 on 5 matching bases. Germline V CDR1 and CDR2: SGHTA, FQGNSA. Trimming took 3 bases from V and 0 from J, leaving 12 bases between them. This CDR3 has 17 amino acids. The CDR3, as DNA: TGTGCCAGCAGCTTGACAGCCTCCAGCTCTGGGGCCAACGTCCTGACTTTC. It translates to CASSLTASSSGANVLTF.

The V call is TRBV3-1 (or the pseudogene TRBV3-2), the J call TRBJ2-1; 13 bases match TRBD2. Germline V CDR1 and CDR2: LGHDT, YNNKEL (reference sequence). The CDR3 is made up of 16 amino acids. With V trimmed by 6 bases and J by 6 bases, 8 bases remained unmatched. CDR3 in amino acids: CASSPNGLAGANEQFF. In DNA form, the CDR3 reads TGTGCCAGCAGTCCGAATGGACTAGCGGGGGCCAATGAGCAGTTCTTC.

DNA of the CDR3: TGTGCCAGTAGTATTCGATTCGTCGCGGCAGGGGGAGATACGCAGTATTTT. Translating it yields CASSIRFVAAGGDTQYF. The chain uses TRBV19 and TRBJ2-3, with 7 bases lining up with TRBD1. The germline V gene encodes CDR1 LNHDA and CDR2 SQIVND (reference sequence). Trimming removed 3 bases from V and 5 bases from J; junction bases left unmatched: 14. The CDR3 covers 17 residues.

This clone was detected only once. The rearrangement links TRBV6-5 to TRBJ2-2; 7 bases are shared with TRBD1. The CDR3 spans 14 residues. Germline values: CDR1 MNHEY, CDR2 SVGAGI. V was pared by 4 bases and J by 4 bases, with 3 bases of the junction left unmatched. CDR3 DNA: TGTGCCAGCAGTTTTGGACAGGTCACCGGGGAGCTGTTTTTT. It yields the protein CASSFGQVTGELFF.

The chain has TRBV7-2 and TRBJ2-1; TRBD2 matches at 11 bases. This CDR3 is 17 amino acids long. CDR1 and CDR2 (germline): SGHTA, FQGNSA. J gave up 2 bases and V 2 bases, and 5 bases lay outside the gene matches. DNA of the CDR3: TGTGCCAGCAGCTTAATGCAACTAGCGGGGGCCTACAATGAGCAGTTCTTC. Amino acid sequence: CASSLMQLAGAYNEQFF.

The rearrangement links TRBV7-3 to TRBJ2-1; 9 nucleotides align to TRBD2. The CDR3 is 15 residues long. Germline CDR1 reads SGHTA; CDR2 reads FQGTGA. Trimming removed 5 bases from V and 6 bases from J; junction bases left unmatched: 8. CDR3 loop: CASSRTSEGGNEQFF. CDR3 DNA sequence: TGTGCCAGCAGCCGGACTAGCGAAGGTGGCAATGAGCAGTTCTTC.

V usage is TRBV15 and J usage is TRBJ1-2, with TRBD1 matching over 12 bases. The germline V gene encodes CDR1 LNHNV and CDR2 YYDKDF (reference sequence). Trimming removed 0 bases from V and 5 bases from J; junction bases left unmatched: 16. The CDR3 has 20 residues. The CDR3 nucleotides read TGTGCCACCAGCAGAGAGGGCCCCCGGGACAGGGGGCGCAAGGTATATGGCTACACCTTC. It yields the protein CATSREGPRDRGRKVYGYTF. Full variable domain (rest looked up from reference TRBV15 and TRBJ1-2): DAMVIQNPRYQVTQFGKPVTLSCSQTLNHNVMYWYQQKSSQAPKLLFHYYDKDFNNEADTPDNFQSRRPNTSFCFLDIRSPGLGDTAMYLCATSREGPRDRGRKVYGYTFGSGTRLTVV.

V usage is TRBV28 and J usage is TRBJ2-1; 9 bases match TRBD1. Losses at the gene ends were 6 bases for V and 8 bases for J; bases not matched to a gene: 8. Germline CDR1 MDHEN, CDR2 SYDVKM. CDR3 length equals 14 residues. The CDR3 loop is CASRPPDRGDEQFF. CDR3 in DNA: TGTGCCAGCAGGCCCCCGGACAGGGGCGATGAGCAGTTCTTC.